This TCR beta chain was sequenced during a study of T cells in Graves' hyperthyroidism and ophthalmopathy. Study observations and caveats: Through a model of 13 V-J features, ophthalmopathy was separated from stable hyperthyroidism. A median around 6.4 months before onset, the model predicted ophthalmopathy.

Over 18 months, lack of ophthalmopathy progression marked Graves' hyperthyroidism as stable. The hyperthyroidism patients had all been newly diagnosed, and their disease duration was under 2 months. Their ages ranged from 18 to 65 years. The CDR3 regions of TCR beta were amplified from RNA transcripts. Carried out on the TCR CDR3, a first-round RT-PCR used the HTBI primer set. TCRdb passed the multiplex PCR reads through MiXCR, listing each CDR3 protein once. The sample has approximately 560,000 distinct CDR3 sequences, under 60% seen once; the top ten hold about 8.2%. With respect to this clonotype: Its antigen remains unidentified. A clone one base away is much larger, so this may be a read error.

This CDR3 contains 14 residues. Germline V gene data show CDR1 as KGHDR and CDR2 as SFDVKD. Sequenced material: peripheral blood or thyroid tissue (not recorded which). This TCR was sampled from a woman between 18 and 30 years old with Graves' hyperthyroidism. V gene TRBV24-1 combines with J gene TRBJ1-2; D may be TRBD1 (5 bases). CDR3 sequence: CATSDTDDSYSYTF. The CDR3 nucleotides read TGTGCCACCAGTGATACCGATGACAGCTATAGCTACACCTTC.